These 14 T cell receptor beta chains were sequenced from one sample in a study of cytomegalovirus exposure and HLA in healthy donors. PCR amplification relied on 60 Vbeta primers (plus 13 Jbeta primers). TCRdb's table, derived via immunoSEQ multiplex PCR, lists solely in-frame clones and lacks some. This table has 130,000 to 150,000 clones, almost 80% appearing once. Sequenced sample: PBMCs. The origin of the receptors is a woman between 40 and 50 years old in good health and CMV-seropositive.

As for this clone: Compared with germline, one end of the junction differs, possibly owing to a read error. This sequence joins TRBV7-9 and TRBJ1-1, with D maybe TRBD1 (6 bases). CDR3 size: 14 residues. Germline V gene lookup returns CDR1 SEHNR and CDR2 FQNEAQ (reference sequence). Here the CDR3 reads CSSSGEGENTEAFF. The CDR3 DNA sequence: TGTTCCAGCAGCGGGGAGGGGGAGAACACTGAAGCTTTCTTT. Variable domain in full (rest from reference TRBV7-9 and TRBJ1-1): DTGVSQNPRHKITKRGQNVTFRCDPISEHNRLYWYRQTLGQGPEFLTYFQNEAQLEKSRLLSDRFSAERPKGSFSTLEIQRTEQGDSAMYLCSSSGEGENTEAFFGQGTRLTVV.

The CDR3 loop reads CASSLTTSGGYEQYF. The CDR3 nucleotides are TGTGCCAGCAGTTTAACGACTAGCGGGGGATACGAGCAGTACTTC. The chain combines TRBV27 with TRBJ2-7; 12 nucleotides match TRBD2. The CDR3 runs 15 residues. The ends lost 2 bases at V and 4 bases at J; junction bases unmatched: 3. Germline-derived CDR1 and CDR2 are MNHEY and SMNVEV (reference sequence).

The CDR3 DNA is TGTGCCAGCACTTTGGGAGGGGGTTATAGCAATCAGCCCCAGCATTTT. Its protein is CASTLGGGYSNQPQHF. The V gene is TRBV28, the J gene TRBJ1-5, with D maybe TRBD1 (6 bases). Germline V gives CDR1 MDHEN, CDR2 SYDVKM. The CDR3 sequence is 16 residues long. Trimming cost V 7 bases and J 0 bases, with 16 bases left between them.

The sample holds one count of this clone. The chain links TRBV9 to TRBJ2-2; D is possibly TRBD2 (6 bases). CDR3 size: 17 residues. Trimming took off 6 bases at V and 2 bases at J, with 20 bases between the two ends. Per the germline V gene, CDR1 is SGDLS and CDR2 is YYNGEE. The CDR3 DNA follows: TGTGCCAGCAACCGTAGAGAGGGACTTTTAAACACCGGGGAGCTGTTTTTT. This encodes CASNRREGLLNTGELFF.

J is TRBJ1-2 and V is TRBV6-5, with a tentative D call TRBD1 (6 bases). In germline, CDR1 is MNHEY, CDR2 SVGAGI. The CDR3 covers 12 residues. V was shortened by 6 bases and J by 7 bases, with 12 bases between the two germline ends. The CDR3 nucleotides are TGTGCCAGCAGAACAGGGATATCTGGCTACACCTTC. The encoded protein is CASRTGISGYTF.

The chain recombines TRBV5-1 with TRBJ2-7, with 8 bases identical to TRBD1. The ends lost 4 bases at V and 4 bases at J; junction bases unmatched: 19. Germline V CDR1 and CDR2: SGHRS, YFSETQ. The CDR3 consists of 18 residues. CDR3 sequence (DNA): TGCGCCAGCAGCATAAACAGACGGAGGCAGGGGGCTCTTTACGAGCAGTACTTC. This sequence encodes CASSINRRRQGALYEQYF.

This clone is a singleton in its sample. This chain uses TRBV5-4 with TRBJ2-1; the D is unclear. Germline lookup yields CDR1 SGHNT and CDR2 YYREEE (reference sequence). Trimming cost V 2 bases and J 8 bases, with 11 bases left between them. This CDR3 spans 13 amino acids. DNA of the CDR3: TGTGCCAGCAGCTTCCCCTCTAGAGATGAGCAGTTCTTC. Translation: CASSFPSRDEQFF. The full variable domain, in which reference TRBV5-4 and TRBJ2-1 provide the parts outside the CDR3, is ETGVTQSPTHLIKTRGQQVTLRCSSQSGHNTVSWYQQALGQGPQFIFQYYREEENGRGNFPPRFSGLQFPNYSSELNVNALELDDSALYLCASSFPSRDEQFFGPGTRLTVL.

CDR3 protein: CASSEWGVSNQPQHF. The CDR3 nucleotides read TGTGCCAGCAGTGAGTGGGGGGTTAGCAATCAGCCCCAGCATTTT. The chain has TRBV6-1 and TRBJ1-5; D possibly corresponds to TRBD1 (5 bases). V dropped 3 bases and J dropped 0 bases, with 9 bases sitting between them. Per germline, CDR1 MNHNS and CDR2 SASEGT. The CDR3 is 15 residues long.

The chain carries TRBV18 and TRBJ2-7, with D uncertain. Germline CDR1 and CDR2: KGHSH and LQKENI. CDR3 length equals 14 residues. The V gene lost 6 bases and the J gene lost 5 bases, with 17 bases spanning the gap. For the CDR3, the DNA is TGTGCCAGCTCGCCTGGAGTACTGGCGAACGAGCAGTACTTC. Protein: CASSPGVLANEQYF.

This clone was seen only once. The J gene is TRBJ1-2, the V gene TRBV1; the D call of TRBD1 is as the table states it, not checked on the DNA. TRBV1 constitutes a pseudogene. CDR3 size: 16 residues. The CDR3 spells CTSSHSRQRHLYGYTF. The DNA of the CDR3 is TGCACCAGCAGCCATTCCAGACAAAGGCATCTCTATGGCTACACCTTC.

The genes are TRBV7-9 and TRBJ2-4; D uncertain. CDR3 size: 15 residues. V was trimmed by 5 bases and J by 0 bases, leaving 11 bases between them. Per the germline V gene, CDR1 is SEHNR and CDR2 is FQNEAQ (reference sequence). CDR3 DNA: TGTGCCAGCAGCCAAGTAACTTTAGCCAAAAACATTCAGTACTTC. Protein sequence: CASSQVTLAKNIQYF.

This chain uses TRBV9 with TRBJ2-1; 13 positions match TRBD2. J gave up 7 bases and V 3 bases, and 7 bases lay outside the gene matches. The CDR3 is made up of 16 amino acids. Germline V gives CDR1 SGDLS, CDR2 YYNGEE. Here the CDR3 reads CASSDKGLAGRNEQFF. CDR3 coding DNA: TGTGCCAGCAGCGATAAGGGACTAGCGGGGCGGAATGAGCAGTTCTTC.

The chain links TRBV18 to TRBJ2-2; no clear D. The CDR3 runs 15 residues. CDR1 and CDR2 (germline): KGHSH, LQKENI. Trimming pared 1 base from V and 6 bases from J, leaving 12 bases between. Written as DNA, the CDR3 is TGTGCCAGCTCACCACTCCCCAGGATTGCCGGGGAGCTGTTTTTT. Protein: CASSPLPRIAGELFF.

This clone was detected a few times. V and J are TRBV6-1 and TRBJ2-3; no reliable D call. The ends were cut back, 2 bases at V and 2 bases at J, with 11 bases in the middle. Germline V gene data show CDR1 as MNHNS and CDR2 as SASEGT. The CDR3 has 15 amino acids. The CDR3, as DNA: TGTGCCAGCAGTGAAATTGAGATACCCACAGATACGCAGTATTTT. Its protein product is CASSEIEIPTDTQYF.